These T cell receptor beta chains were read from a single sample in a study of blood T cell repertoires in COVID-19. Produced via immunoSEQ multiplex PCR; TCRdb's table is partial and in-frame only. Here the sample spans 81,000 or so clones, 75% to 85% being singletons. Sequences were obtained from peripheral blood. These receptors were taken from a human donor in a cohort sampled during active COVID-19. CDR3s leave out the opening cysteine and the closing phenylalanine or tryptophan.

TRBV2 14 ASSANPRGGTDTQY
TRBV5-1 12 ASRDEIRGGELF
TRBV9 11 ASSATTNYGYT
TRBV19 16 ASRTGPRVQASTGELF
TRBV19 13 ASSTGQPRAYGYT
TRBV6-5 13 ASGRGRTGANVLT
TRBV9 14 ASSVSPSFGDEKLF
TRBV6-1 13 ATEKGEIGNQPQH
TRBV3-1/TRBV3-2 14 ASSQGSGGFEEKLF
TRBV5-4 13 ASSPGTGVGYGYT
TRBV28 13 ASSLYAGGVDEQF
TRBV6-5 14 ASSFSPRLAGTEQF
TRBV18 14 ASSPPSGGANYGYT
TRBV28 11 ASTGGVGQPQH
TRBV10-3 11 AIARSVQETQY
TRBV3-1/TRBV3-2 14 ASSQRNGIRNYGYT
TRBV5-1 14 ASSLGGAPTNYGYT
TRBV27 11 ASRTGSYNEQF
TRBV3-1/TRBV3-2 18 ASSQVPGTSGGGYINEQF
TRBV7-2 13 ASSLTAYSNQPQH
TRBV11-2 14 ASSFYRGRSGNTIY
TRBV18 13 ASSEGQFTLYEQY
TRBV2 11 AREQLNRRGYT
TRBV5-4 12 ASSLTGSSYEQY
TRBV7-6 13 ASSTGTGGSYEQY
TRBV18 13 ASSTTGGLNEKLF
TRBV6-5 13 ASSSDRGRSTEAF
TRBV7-3 12 ASSLGQGPNEQY
TRBV11-2 14 ASSLTRVRTGHEQY
TRBV7-2 10 ASSETGVEQY
TRBV7-2 12 ASSPDRGLRGYT
TRBV5-1 11 ASSFLVEAEAF
TRBV24-1 10 ATGTGGPEQY
TRBV6-1 12 ASSEGQGLYEQY
TRBV12-3/TRBV12-4 11 ASSLNEGTEAF
TRBV12-5 13 ASGLPRGDSYEQY
TRBV5-4 14 ASSFTRTGGLDTQY
TRBV28 12 ASSLRQGIHGYT
TRBV7-6 12 ASSLDRNTGELF
TRBV20-1 10 SASPGNTEAF
TRBV6-2/TRBV6-3 14 ASSYSNRRGPYEQY
TRBV19 13 ASSMSAGNPDTQY
TRBV15 12 ATSRRGQNTEAF